This TCR beta chain was obtained from a study of T-cell reconstitution after alpha-beta-depleted transplantation in children. The CDR3 sequence is 13 residues long. Germline CDR1 reads KGHSH; CDR2 reads LQKENI. V lost 3 bases, J lost 3 bases, and 8 bases lay in between. Findings and limits, study-wide: When one year had passed after transplant, most T-cell counts and diversity came from newly produced T cells. Several hundred expanded graft clones reportedly supplied alpha-beta T cells about two months after transplant.

Points on this clonotype: What it binds is unknown.

It was with unique molecular identifiers that the TCRbeta library was prepared. TCRdb processed the PCR reads anew with MiXCR; each CDR3 protein has one entry. The sample has 25,000 to 35,000 distinct CDR3 sequences, around 7% seen once. Sequencing was performed on peripheral blood, taken 60 days after TCRalphabeta/CD19-depleted stem cell transplant. This TCR derives from a child in the first two years of life who had a stem cell transplant for acute myeloid leukemia, so the T cells may come from the graft donor. J is TRBJ1-1 and V is TRBV18, with unresolved D. The CDR3 region is CASSPRRDTEAFF. The CDR3 nucleotides read TGTGCCAGCTCACCCCGTAGGGACACTGAAGCTTTCTTT.